This TCR beta chain originates from a study of shared clonotypes between healthy human individuals. As for the study in general: Three plates were used per donor for CD4 naive, three for CD4 memory, two for CD8 naive and one for CD8 memory.

Deep-level running was used for the assay. Sorted-subset replicate PCRs used roughly 210 ng of genomic DNA. This amount corresponded to 33,000 or so T cell genomes. Data came from immunoSEQ multiplex PCR; TCRdb stores just in-frame clones and leaves some out. The table shows about 680,000 clones, with around 90% occurring only once. Naive CD8 populations comprised CD45RO-negative cells positively selected for CCR7, excluding terminally differentiated effector memory CD45RA+ cells. Healthy HIV-negative adults without recent acute infections or vaccinations served as donors. This CDR3 region has 15 residues. Germline loops: CDR1 SQVTM, CDR2 ANQGSEA. The V gene end was trimmed by 3 bases and the J gene end by 2 bases; junction bases not matched to a gene: 6.

This chain joins TRBV29-1 and TRBJ2-2, with 7 bases fitting TRBD2. The receptor comes from a young man in good health. Sequencing used naive CD8+ T cells sorted from blood. The DNA for the CDR3 is TGCAGCGTTGACCGGCTAGCGGATAACACCGGGGAGCTGTTTTTT. Its protein product is CSVDRLADNTGELFF.